This passage covers 25 T cell receptor beta chains from one sample sequenced in a study of beta chain features in type 1 diabetes. Since all of the isolated RNA was reverse transcribed, expressed TCRB transcripts were what got sequenced. The data were produced by immunoSEQ multiplex PCR, yet TCRdb's version contains in-frame clones alone and is incomplete. Here the sample spans roughly 230,000 clones, around 9.9% being singletons. Their cognate antigens are unknown. Study-level findings and limits: The study found moderately but significantly shorter TCRB CDR3s in all four CD4+ subsets of Type 1 diabetes patients.

Sequencing input: naive CD4+ T cells from blood. Every receptor here comes from a young man with type 1 diabetes.

This clone was detected only a few times. The genes are TRBV11-2 and TRBJ1-5; 7 bases align to TRBD1. The CDR3 length is 15 residues. Per the germline V gene, CDR1 is SGHAT and CDR2 is FQNNGV. J gave up 6 bases and V 4 bases, and 9 bases lay outside the gene matches. CDR3 sequence: CASSSLRGAGQPQHF. The CDR3 DNA reads as TGTGCCAGCAGCTCTCTCAGGGGGGCTGGTCAGCCCCAGCATTTT.

The CDR3 nucleotides are TGCGCCAGCAGCTCGGGACAGCCTTACAATGAGCAGTTCTTC. Its translation: CASSSGQPYNEQFF. The V call is TRBV5-1, the J call TRBJ2-1, with 7 bases aligning to TRBD1. This CDR3 region has 14 residues. J gave up 4 bases and V 3 bases, and 4 bases lay outside the gene matches. Germline CDR1 reads SGHRS; CDR2 reads YFSETQ.

This sequence joins TRBV7-8 and TRBJ2-3; 7 bases agree with TRBD2. J lost 0 bases, V lost 2 bases, and 2 bases had no gene match. CDR3 size: 15 residues. Germline CDR1 is SGHVS and CDR2 is FQNEAQ. Written as DNA, the CDR3 is TGTGCCAGCAGCTTAAGAGCGGGGAGCACAGATACGCAGTATTTT. Translation gives CASSLRAGSTDTQYF. The whole variable domain, filled in from reference TRBV7-8 and TRBJ2-3, reads GAGVSQSPRYKVAKRGQDVALRCDPISGHVSLFWYQQALGQGPEFLTYFQNEAQLDKSGLPSDRFFAERPEGSVSTLKIQRTQQEDSAVYLCASSLRAGSTDTQYFGPGTRLTVL.

This clone has more than one count but fewer than ten. V usage is TRBV9 and J usage is TRBJ1-1, with TRBD1 matching over 8 bases. With 4 bases clipped from V and 10 bases from J, the junction kept 12 bases outside the gene matches. The germline gives CDR1 SGDLS, CDR2 YYNGEE. The CDR3 covers 14 residues. CDR3 DNA: TGTGCCAGCAGCCTGGGACAGGAGGTTTCTGGAGCTTTCTTT. Translating gives CASSLGQEVSGAFF.

This clone was seen a handful of times. The V call is TRBV6-5, the J call TRBJ2-5, with 7 bases fitting TRBD2. Germline CDR1 reads MNHEY; CDR2 reads SVGAGI. The CDR3 runs to 12 residues. V was clipped by 8 bases and J by 2 bases; unmatched bases: 2. The CDR3 is CASGGGQETQYF. The CDR3 DNA reads as TGTGCCAGCGGGGGGGGGCAAGAGACCCAGTACTTC.

This clone turned up a few times. This chain links TRBV29-1 with TRBJ2-5; a weak D match, TRBD1 (5 bases). The end of the DNA fits TRBJ2-7 better, so the J call may be wrong. CDR3 size: 12 residues. Germline V lookup: CDR1 SQVTM, CDR2 ANQGSEA. CDR3 protein: CSVTASSYEQYF. DNA for the CDR3: TGCAGCGTGACAGCGAGCTCCTACGAGCAGTACTTC.

The chain employs TRBV2 and TRBJ1-4; D might be TRBD1 (5 bases). Per germline, CDR1 SNHLY and CDR2 FYNNEI. Trimming took off 8 bases at V and 8 bases at J, with 6 bases between the two ends. This CDR3 has 10 amino acids. The CDR3 sequence is CASGGEKLFF. CDR3 DNA sequence: TGTGCCAGCGGGGGGGAAAAACTGTTTTTT.

The V call is TRBV20-1, the J call TRBJ2-7, with a weak D call TRBD1 (6 bases). This CDR3 comprises 11 residues. Germline lookup yields CDR1 DFQATT and CDR2 SNEGSKA (reference sequence). CDR3 amino acids: CSGQGFYEQYF. DNA for the CDR3: TGCAGCGGTCAGGGGTTCTACGAGCAGTACTTC.

The V and J genes are TRBV5-6 and TRBJ1-5; D gene ambiguous. Germline CDR1 and CDR2: SGHDT and YYEEEE. This CDR3 region has 12 residues. Trimming stripped 4 bases from V and 4 bases from J, with 6 bases between. CDR3 bases: TGTGCCAGCAGCCATCGGAATCAGCCCCAGCATTTT. Its protein is CASSHRNQPQHF.

This clone was seen only a few times. In DNA form, the CDR3 reads TGTGCCAGCAGCGACAGGACGAGCTCCTACGAGCAGTACTTC. It yields the protein CASSDRTSSYEQYF. J is TRBJ2-7 and V is TRBV2; D possibly corresponds to TRBD1 (6 bases). The CDR3 consists of 14 residues. Looked up from germline, CDR1 is SNHLY and CDR2 is FYNNEI. V was trimmed by 6 bases and J by 0 bases, leaving 12 bases between them.

A few counts support this clone. J is TRBJ1-2 and V is TRBV5-1; weak D call: TRBD1 (5 bases). The CDR3 has 13 residues. From germline, CDR1 is SGHRS and CDR2 YFSETQ. V was trimmed by 4 bases and J by 3 bases, leaving 10 bases between them. DNA for the CDR3: TGCGCCAGCAGCGGGCAGGGTGACTATGGCTACACCTTC. Amino acid sequence: CASSGQGDYGYTF. The entire variable domain, with the rest obtained from reference TRBV5-1 and TRBJ1-2, is as follows: KAGVTQTPRYLIKTRGQQVTLSCSPISGHRSVSWYQQTPGQGLQFLFEYFSETQRNKGNFPGRFSGRQFSNSRSEMNVSTLELGDSALYLCASSGQGDYGYTFGSGTRLTVV.

This chain links TRBV2 with TRBJ2-2; D is unresolved. The CDR3 runs to 14 residues. Trimming left V 6 bases short and J 3 bases short, with 11 bases between. Germline V lookup: CDR1 SNHLY, CDR2 FYNNEI. CDR3 sequence: CASRASMDTGELFF. CDR3 in DNA: TGTGCCAGCAGGGCCTCCATGGACACCGGGGAGCTGTTTTTT. Based on the CDR3 plus reference TRBV2 and TRBJ2-2, the full variable domain is EPEVTQTPSHQVTQMGQEVILRCVPISNHLYFYWYRQILGQKVEFLVSFYNNEISEKSEIFDDQFSVERPDGSNFTLKIRSTKLEDSAMYFCASRASMDTGELFFGEGSRLTVL.

This clone showed up just a few times. The genes are TRBV11-2 and TRBJ2-7, with TRBD2 matching over 9 bases. V gave up 5 bases and J gave up 3 bases; unmatched junction bases: 5. The germline CDR1 and CDR2 sequences are SGHAT and FQNNGV. The CDR3 covers 14 residues. CDR3 coding DNA: TGTGCCAGCAGCCGCGGGGGGGCGGGCTACGAGCAGTACTTC. It encodes CASSRGGAGYEQYF.

The table lists this clone with a few counts. The chain employs TRBV7-9 and TRBJ1-5, with D possibly being TRBD1 (6 bases). V dropped 4 bases and J dropped 6 bases, with 16 bases sitting between them. There are 15 residues in the CDR3. Per germline, CDR1 SEHNR and CDR2 FQNEAQ (reference sequence). The CDR3: CASSWGAGAGQPQHF. The CDR3 coding sequence is TGTGCCAGCAGCTGGGGGGCGGGGGCCGGTCAGCCCCAGCATTTT.

The chain carries TRBV5-6 and TRBJ1-3; D may be TRBD1 (5 bases). V lost 0 bases and J lost 1, with 8 bases in between. The V gene's germline CDR1 is SGHDT and CDR2 YYEEEE. This CDR3 region has 15 residues. Written as DNA, the CDR3 is TGTGCCAGCAGCTTGGTGGGGACTTCTGGAAACACCATATATTTT. Protein: CASSLVGTSGNTIYF.

This clone was observed a handful of times. The chain recombines TRBV28 with TRBJ1-1, with D maybe TRBD1 (5 bases). This CDR3 has 15 amino acids. Germline CDR1 and CDR2: MDHEN and SYDVKM. V dropped 3 bases and J dropped 1 base, with 12 bases sitting between them. CDR3 in DNA: TGTGCCAGCAGTTTTGGAAGGGGCTGGAACACTGAAGCTTTCTTT. Protein: CASSFGRGWNTEAFF.

This CDR3 reads CAISALPAGRSYEQYF. CDR3 DNA sequence: TGTGCCATCAGTGCCCTTCCGGCAGGCCGGTCCTACGAGCAGTACTTC. This rearrangement joins TRBV10-3 to TRBJ2-7; no firm D call. The germline CDR1 and CDR2 sequences are ENHRY and SYGVKD. V was pared by 4 bases and J by 1 base, with 17 bases between. The CDR3 totals 16 residues.

The chain couples TRBV27 to TRBJ1-1, with 9 positions matching TRBD1. Trimming at V came to 6 bases and at J to 3 bases, leaving 2 bases not matched to a gene. This CDR3 is 13 amino acids long. Germline V gene data show CDR1 as MNHEY and CDR2 as SMNVEV (reference sequence). The CDR3 sequence is CASRTGGYTEAFF. The CDR3 DNA reads as TGTGCCAGCAGGACAGGGGGGTACACTGAAGCTTTCTTT.

There are a few counts of this clone. The gene calls are TRBV7-3 and TRBJ2-1; D uncertain. Per the germline V gene, CDR1 is SGHTA and CDR2 is FQGTGA. Trimming left V 5 bases short and J 3 bases short, with 8 bases between. The CDR3 has 13 residues. In nucleotides, the CDR3 is TGTGCCAGCAGCAACCGGGTCTACAATGAGCAGTTCTTC. As protein: CASSNRVYNEQFF.

This chain connects TRBV11-2 to TRBJ1-6; possibly TRBD1 for D (6 bases). Germline V gene data show CDR1 as SGHAT and CDR2 as FQNNGV. CDR3 length: 14 amino acids. The germline V and J ends were trimmed by 3 bases and 7 bases, with 10 bases remaining between them. The CDR3 DNA reads TGTGCCAGCAGCTTCTCAGGGGCCAATTCACCCCTCCACTTT. Its protein is CASSFSGANSPLHF.

The rearrangement joins TRBV5-4 to TRBJ2-1, with D hard to call. The CDR3 contains 12 residues. V was cut by 5 bases and J by 7 bases, with 10 bases left in between. CDR1 and CDR2 from the germline V gene are SGHNT and YYREEE (reference sequence). CDR3 sequence: CASSSDGNEQFF. CDR3 coding DNA: TGTGCCAGCAGTTCCGACGGGAATGAGCAGTTCTTC.

The chain couples TRBV18 to TRBJ2-2, with D possibly TRBD1 on 6 matching bases. This CDR3 spans 14 amino acids. V lost 5 bases, J lost 3 bases, and 10 bases lay in between. The germline CDR1 and CDR2 sequences are KGHSH and LQKENI. The CDR3 here is CASSNGQYTGELFF. In DNA, the CDR3 is TGTGCCAGCTCAAACGGACAGTACACCGGGGAGCTGTTTTTT.

The chain links TRBV18 to TRBJ1-5; tentatively, D is TRBD1 (6 bases). This CDR3 has 13 residues. Trimming took off 5 bases at V and 7 bases at J, with 12 bases between the two ends. Germline CDR1 reads KGHSH; CDR2 reads LQKENI. Written as DNA, the CDR3 is TGTGCCAGCTCATCGGGACAATACCAGCCCCAGCATTTT. Amino acid sequence: CASSSGQYQPQHF.

This chain links TRBV9 with TRBJ2-6; D is unresolved. This CDR3 spans 16 amino acids. Germline V gene lookup returns CDR1 SGDLS and CDR2 YYNGEE. The germline V and J ends were trimmed by 0 bases and 0 bases, with 7 bases remaining between them. CDR3 nucleotides: TGTGCCAGCAGCGTAGCCCTTAGCTCTGGGGCCAACGTCCTGACTTTC. As protein: CASSVALSSGANVLTF.

This chain joins TRBV2 and TRBJ2-2, with D unresolved. The CDR3 totals 12 residues. Trimming removed 6 bases at V and 3 bases at J, with 5 bases between. CDR1 and CDR2 from the germline V gene are SNHLY and FYNNEI. This CDR3 is CASSYHTGELFF. CDR3 DNA sequence: TGTGCCAGCAGCTACCACACCGGGGAGCTGTTTTTT.